Described below is a single T cell receptor beta chain sequence and its context. The germline V gene has CDR1 MGHRA and CDR2 YSYEKL. The V end lost 0 bases, the J end lost 2 bases, and 14 bases lay between the germline ends. The CDR3 contains 18 residues. This record belongs to a study of blood T cell repertoires in COVID-19. Overall study: Donors in the United States, Italy and Spain gave samples during acute or convalescent COVID-19. T cells, B-cell-depleted T cells, or PBMCs supplied cDNA or gDNA.

Per the original methods: Amplification with reference gene primers provided the estimates of nucleated cell counts. Clones were read by immunoSEQ multiplex PCR, and TCRdb kept only the in-frame ones, dropping some. That table is the source of V, J and clone size, and D and trimming were worked out from the DNA. The top ten clones hold approximately 5.6% of a sample with approximately 190,000 clones, approximately 90% of them seen once. The sequencing input was peripheral blood. The V call is TRBV4-1, the J call TRBJ1-6, with a weak D call TRBD1 (6 bases). This TCR came from a man in his forties with active or convalescent COVID-19. The CDR3 DNA is TGCGCCAGCAGCCAAGATCCGGCGACAGGAGCCTATAATTCACCCCTCCACTTT. It translates to CASSQDPATGAYNSPLHF.